This T cell receptor beta chain was sequenced in a study of CD8 T cells in Susac syndrome. Study results and limitations: The number of individuals included in the study's TCR sequencing and HLA analysis was acknowledged as relatively small.

Sequencing of TCR beta was carried out in blood CD8+ and CD4+ T cells. The TEMRA cells underwent FACS enrichment, while the CD8+ and CD4+ T cells underwent negative isolation. An amount of RNA that ranged from roughly 0.5 to 1 ug was reverse transcribed with random hexamers. Amplification of TCR beta CDR3 used immunoSEQ multiplex PCR across 54 Vbeta and 13 Jbeta. A single record per CDR3 protein comes from TCRdb applying MiXCR to the immunoSEQ multiplex PCR reads. This table holds approximately 180,000 distinct CDR3 sequences, 90% to 96% found once. As concerns this clonotype: Its antigen remains unidentified.

CDR1 is SEHNR and CDR2 is FQNEAQ in the germline V gene (reference sequence). This CDR3 is 14 amino acids long. The V end lost 4 bases, the J end lost 2 bases, and 8 bases lay between the germline ends. V gene TRBV7-9 combines with J gene TRBJ2-2, with D possibly called TRBD1 or TRBD2 (5 bases each). The clonotype was recovered from a human donor with multiple sclerosis. Sequenced: CD4+ T cells from PBMCs. The CDR3 protein is CASSYRDNTGELFF. For the CDR3, the DNA is TGTGCCAGCAGCTACCGGGACAACACCGGGGAGCTGTTTTTT.